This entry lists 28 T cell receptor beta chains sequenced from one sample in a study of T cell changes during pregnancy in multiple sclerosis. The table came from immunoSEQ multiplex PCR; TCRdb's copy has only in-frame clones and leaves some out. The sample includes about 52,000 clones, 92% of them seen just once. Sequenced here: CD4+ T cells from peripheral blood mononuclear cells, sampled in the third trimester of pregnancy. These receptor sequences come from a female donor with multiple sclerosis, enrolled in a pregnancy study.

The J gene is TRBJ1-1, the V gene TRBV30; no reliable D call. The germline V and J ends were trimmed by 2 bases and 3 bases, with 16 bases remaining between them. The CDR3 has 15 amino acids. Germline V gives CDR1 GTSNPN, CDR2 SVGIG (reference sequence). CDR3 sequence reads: CAWSPTSYGDTEAFF. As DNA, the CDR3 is TGTGCCTGGAGTCCTACCTCGTACGGGGACACTGAAGCTTTCTTT. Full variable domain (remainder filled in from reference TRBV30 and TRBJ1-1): SQTIHQWPATLVQPVGSPLSLECTVEGTSNPNLYWYRQAAGRGLQLLFYSVGIGQISSEVPQNLSASRPQDRQFILSSKKLLLSDSGFYLCAWSPTSYGDTEAFFGQGTRLTVV.

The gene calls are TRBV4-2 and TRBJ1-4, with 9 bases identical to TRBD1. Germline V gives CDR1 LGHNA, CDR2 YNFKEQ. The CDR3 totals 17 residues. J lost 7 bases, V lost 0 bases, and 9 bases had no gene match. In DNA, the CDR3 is TGTGCCAGCAGCCAAGAAGAGGGGGGACAGGGCCGTGAAAAACTGTTTTTT. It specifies CASSQEEGGQGREKLFF.

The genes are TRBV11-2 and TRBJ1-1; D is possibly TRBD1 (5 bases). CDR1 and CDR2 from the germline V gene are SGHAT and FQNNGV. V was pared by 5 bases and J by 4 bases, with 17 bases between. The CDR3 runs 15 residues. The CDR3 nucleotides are TGTGCCAGCAGCCCACTGGCGGGGGTGAGCACTGAAGCTTTCTTT. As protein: CASSPLAGVSTEAFF. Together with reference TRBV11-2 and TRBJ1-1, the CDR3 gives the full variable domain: EAGVAQSPRYKIIEKRQSVAFWCNPISGHATLYWYQQILGQGPKLLIQFQNNGVVDDSQLPKDRFSAERLKGVDSTLKIQPAKLEDSAVYLCASSPLAGVSTEAFFGQGTRLTVV.

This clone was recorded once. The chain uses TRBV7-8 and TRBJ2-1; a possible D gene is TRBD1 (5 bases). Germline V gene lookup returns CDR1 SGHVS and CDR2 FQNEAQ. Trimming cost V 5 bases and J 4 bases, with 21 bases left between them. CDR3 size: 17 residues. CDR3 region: CASSRLRGHQSYNEQFF. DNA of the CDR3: TGTGCCAGCAGCCGCCTGAGAGGACATCAGAGTTACAATGAGCAGTTCTTC.

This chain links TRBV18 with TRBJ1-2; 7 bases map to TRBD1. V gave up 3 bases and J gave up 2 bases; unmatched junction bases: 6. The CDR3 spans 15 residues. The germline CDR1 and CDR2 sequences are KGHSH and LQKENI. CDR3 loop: CASSPYLGQNYGYTF. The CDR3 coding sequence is TGTGCCAGCTCACCGTACCTGGGACAGAACTATGGCTACACCTTC.

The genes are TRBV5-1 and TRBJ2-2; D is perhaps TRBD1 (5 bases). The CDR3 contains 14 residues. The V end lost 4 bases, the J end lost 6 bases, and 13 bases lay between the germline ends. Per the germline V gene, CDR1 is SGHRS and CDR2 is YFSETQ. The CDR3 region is CASSVQQVPGELFF. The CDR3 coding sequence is TGCGCCAGCAGCGTACAACAGGTCCCCGGGGAGCTGTTTTTT.

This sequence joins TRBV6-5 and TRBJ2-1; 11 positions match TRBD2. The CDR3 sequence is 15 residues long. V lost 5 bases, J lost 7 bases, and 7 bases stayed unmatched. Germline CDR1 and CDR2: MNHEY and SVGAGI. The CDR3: CASSTIAGGLNEQFF. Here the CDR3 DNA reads TGTGCCAGCAGTACTATAGCGGGGGGGCTTAATGAGCAGTTCTTC.

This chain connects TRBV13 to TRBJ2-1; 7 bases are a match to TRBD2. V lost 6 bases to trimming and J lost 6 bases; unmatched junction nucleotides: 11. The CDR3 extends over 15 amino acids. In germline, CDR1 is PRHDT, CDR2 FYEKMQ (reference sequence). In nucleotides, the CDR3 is TGTGCCAGCAGTTCCCGGGCGAGCGGGGTCAATGAGCAGTTCTTC. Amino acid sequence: CASSSRASGVNEQFF. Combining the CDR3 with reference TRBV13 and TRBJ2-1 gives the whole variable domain AAGVIQSPRHLIKEKRETATLKCYPIPRHDTVYWYQQGPGQDPQFLISFYEKMQSDKGSIPDRFSAQQFSDYHSELNMSSLELGDSALYFCASSSRASGVNEQFFGPGTRLTVL.

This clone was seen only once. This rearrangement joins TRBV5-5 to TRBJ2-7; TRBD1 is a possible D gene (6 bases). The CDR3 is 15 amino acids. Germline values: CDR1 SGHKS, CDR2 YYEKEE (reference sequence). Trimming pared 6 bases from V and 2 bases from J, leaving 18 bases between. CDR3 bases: TGTGCCAGCATTCCGAGGGCTGCAGGGGCCTACGAGCAGTACTTC. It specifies CASIPRAAGAYEQYF.

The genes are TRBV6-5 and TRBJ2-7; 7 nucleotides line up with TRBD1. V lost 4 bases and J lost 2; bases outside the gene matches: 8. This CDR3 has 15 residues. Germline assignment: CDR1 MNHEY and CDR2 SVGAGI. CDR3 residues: CASSSFHRGTYEQYF. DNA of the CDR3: TGTGCCAGCAGTTCCTTTCACAGGGGCACCTACGAGCAGTACTTC.

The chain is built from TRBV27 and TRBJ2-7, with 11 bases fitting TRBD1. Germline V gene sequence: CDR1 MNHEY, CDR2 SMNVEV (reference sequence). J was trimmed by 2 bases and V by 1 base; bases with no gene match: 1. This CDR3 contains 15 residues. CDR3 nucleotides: TGTGCCAGCAGTTTATTGGGACAGGGGGCCTACGAGCAGTACTTC. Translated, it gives CASSLLGQGAYEQYF.

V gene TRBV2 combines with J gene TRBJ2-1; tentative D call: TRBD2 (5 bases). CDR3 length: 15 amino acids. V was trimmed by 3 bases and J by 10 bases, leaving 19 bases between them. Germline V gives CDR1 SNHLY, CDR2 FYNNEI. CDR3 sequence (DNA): TGTGCCAGCAGTGATGGGCTAGCCAACATCGGGGAGCAGTTCTTC. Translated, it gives CASSDGLANIGEQFF.

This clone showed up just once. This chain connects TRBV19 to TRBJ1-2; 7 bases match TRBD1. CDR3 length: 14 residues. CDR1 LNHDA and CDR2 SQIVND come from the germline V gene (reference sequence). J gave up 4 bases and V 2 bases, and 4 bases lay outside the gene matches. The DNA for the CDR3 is TGTGCCAGTAGTATAACGACAGGGACCTATGGCTACACCTTC. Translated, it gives CASSITTGTYGYTF.

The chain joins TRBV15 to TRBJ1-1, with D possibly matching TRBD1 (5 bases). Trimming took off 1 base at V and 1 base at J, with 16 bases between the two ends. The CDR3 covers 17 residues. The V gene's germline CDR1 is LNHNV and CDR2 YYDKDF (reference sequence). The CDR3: CATSRVSGAVQNTEAFF. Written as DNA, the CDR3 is TGTGCCACCAGCAGAGTTTCTGGGGCCGTTCAGAACACTGAAGCTTTCTTT.

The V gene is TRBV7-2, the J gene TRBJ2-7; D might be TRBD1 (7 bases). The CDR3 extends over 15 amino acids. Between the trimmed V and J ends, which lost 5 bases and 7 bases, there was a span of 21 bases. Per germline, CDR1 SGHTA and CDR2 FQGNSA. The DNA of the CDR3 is TGTGCCAGCAGCCTGGGGGGTGTAGGGGGCGCGGAGCAGTACTTC. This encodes CASSLGGVGGAEQYF.

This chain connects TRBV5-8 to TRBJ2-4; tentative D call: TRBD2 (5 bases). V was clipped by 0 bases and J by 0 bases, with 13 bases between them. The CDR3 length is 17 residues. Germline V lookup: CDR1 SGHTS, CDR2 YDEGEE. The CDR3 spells CASSLVGGLIAKNIQYF. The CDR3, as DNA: TGTGCCAGCAGCTTGGTAGGAGGTCTCATAGCCAAAAACATTCAGTACTTC.

CDR3 sequence (DNA): TGTGCCGTACTACCAAACTCTGGAAACACCATATATTTT. Its translation is CAVLPNSGNTIYF. The chain is built from TRBV2 and TRBJ1-3; D gene ambiguous. Deletions cut 11 bases from V and 0 bases from J, with 11 bases between. Per the germline V gene, CDR1 is SNHLY and CDR2 is FYNNEI. This CDR3 region has 13 residues.

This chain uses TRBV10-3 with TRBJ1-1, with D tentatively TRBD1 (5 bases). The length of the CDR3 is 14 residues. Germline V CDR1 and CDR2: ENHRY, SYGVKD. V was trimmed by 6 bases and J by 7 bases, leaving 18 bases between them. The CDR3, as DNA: TGTGCCATCAGCGTAACAAAGAAAGACAGTGAAGCTTTCTTT. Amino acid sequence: CAISVTKKDSEAFF.

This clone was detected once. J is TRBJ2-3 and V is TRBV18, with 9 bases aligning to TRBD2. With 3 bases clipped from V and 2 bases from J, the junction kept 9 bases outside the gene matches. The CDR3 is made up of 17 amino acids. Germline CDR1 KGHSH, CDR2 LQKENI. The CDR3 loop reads CASSPLASGGYTDTQYF. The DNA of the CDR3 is TGTGCCAGCTCACCGTTGGCCAGCGGGGGGTACACAGATACGCAGTATTTT.

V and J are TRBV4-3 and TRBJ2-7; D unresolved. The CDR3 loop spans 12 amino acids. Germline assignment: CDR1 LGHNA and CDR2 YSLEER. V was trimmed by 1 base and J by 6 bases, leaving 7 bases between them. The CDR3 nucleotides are TGCGCCAGCAGCCAAGTCCCGGGCGAGCAGTACTTC. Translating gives CASSQVPGEQYF.

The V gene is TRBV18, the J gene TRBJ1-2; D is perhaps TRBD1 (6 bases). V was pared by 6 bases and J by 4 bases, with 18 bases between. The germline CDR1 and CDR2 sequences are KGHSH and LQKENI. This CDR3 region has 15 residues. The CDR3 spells CASSPGGRELYGYTF. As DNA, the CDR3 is TGTGCCAGCTCCCCGGGGGGGCGCGAGCTCTATGGCTACACCTTC.

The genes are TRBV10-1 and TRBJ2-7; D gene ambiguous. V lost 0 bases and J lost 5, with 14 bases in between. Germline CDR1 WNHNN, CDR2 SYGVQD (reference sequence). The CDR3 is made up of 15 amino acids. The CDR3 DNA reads TGCGCCAGCAGTGAGTCAAGAAAGTGCCGCGACGAGCAGTACTTC. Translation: CASSESRKCRDEQYF.

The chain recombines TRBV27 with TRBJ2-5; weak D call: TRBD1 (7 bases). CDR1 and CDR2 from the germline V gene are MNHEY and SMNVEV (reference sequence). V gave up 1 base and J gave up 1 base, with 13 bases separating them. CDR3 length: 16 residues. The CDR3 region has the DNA TGTGCCAGCAGTTTATTGACAGGGAGGTTCCAAGAGACCCAGTACTTC. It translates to CASSLLTGRFQETQYF.

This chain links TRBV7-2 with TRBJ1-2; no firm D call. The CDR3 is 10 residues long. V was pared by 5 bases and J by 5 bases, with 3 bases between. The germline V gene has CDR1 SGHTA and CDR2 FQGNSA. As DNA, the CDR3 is TGTGCCAGCAGCCAATATGGCTACACCTTC. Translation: CASSQYGYTF. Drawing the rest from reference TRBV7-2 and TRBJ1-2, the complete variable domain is GAGVSQSPSNKVTEKGKDVELRCDPISGHTALYWYRQSLGQGLEFLIYFQGNSAPDKSGLPSDRFSAERTGGSVSTLTIQRTQQEDSAVYLCASSQYGYTFGSGTRLTVV.

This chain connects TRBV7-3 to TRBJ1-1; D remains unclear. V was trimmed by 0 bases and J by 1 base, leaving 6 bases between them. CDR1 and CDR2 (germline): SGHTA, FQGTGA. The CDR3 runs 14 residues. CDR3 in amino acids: CASSLTGRNTEAFF. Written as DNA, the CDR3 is TGTGCCAGCAGCTTAACGGGCCGGAACACTGAAGCTTTCTTT.

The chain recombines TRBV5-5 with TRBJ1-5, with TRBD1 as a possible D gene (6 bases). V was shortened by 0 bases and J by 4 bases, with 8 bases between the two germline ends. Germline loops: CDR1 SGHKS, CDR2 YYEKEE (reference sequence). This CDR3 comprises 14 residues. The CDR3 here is CASSLEGGNQPQHF. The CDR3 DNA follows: TGTGCCAGCAGCTTGGAAGGGGGTAATCAGCCCCAGCATTTT.

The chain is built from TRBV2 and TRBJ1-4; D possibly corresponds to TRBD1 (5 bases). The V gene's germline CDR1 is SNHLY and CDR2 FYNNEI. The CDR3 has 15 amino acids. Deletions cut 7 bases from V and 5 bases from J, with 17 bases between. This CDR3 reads CASTGSGGANEKLFF. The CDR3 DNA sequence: TGTGCCAGCACAGGGTCGGGTGGTGCAAATGAAAAACTGTTTTTT.

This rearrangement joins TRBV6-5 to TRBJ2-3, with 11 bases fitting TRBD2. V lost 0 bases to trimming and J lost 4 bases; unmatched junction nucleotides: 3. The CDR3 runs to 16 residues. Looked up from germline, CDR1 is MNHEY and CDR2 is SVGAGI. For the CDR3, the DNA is TGTGCCAGCAGTTACTCTAGCGGGGGGGTCCCAGATACGCAGTATTTT. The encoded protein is CASSYSSGGVPDTQYF.